The T cell receptor beta chain under discussion was sequenced for a study of shared clonotypes between healthy human individuals. The germline V gene has CDR1 SQVTM and CDR2 ANQGSEA. This CDR3 has 12 residues. V shed 6 bases and J 6 bases; nucleotides not matched to a gene: 3. Sequenced by immunoSEQ multiplex PCR; TCRdb stores in-frame clones only, minus some. The sample shows roughly 1.5 million clones, approximately 98% of them seen only once. The specimen sequenced was naive CD4+ T cells sorted from blood. The subset was: CD45RA+ positively selected. The rearrangement joins TRBV29-1 to TRBJ1-5, with TRBD1 matching 9 bases. This TCR was recovered from a man aged 25-40 years in good health. The CDR3 loop is CSVGQGFQPQHF. The CDR3 region has the DNA TGCAGCGTGGGACAGGGTTTTCAGCCCCAGCATTTT.